This is a list of T cell receptor beta chains from one sample in a study of cytomegalovirus exposure and HLA in healthy donors. Measured with immunoSEQ multiplex PCR; TCRdb has only the in-frame clones, and not every one. The sample has over 200,000 clones, roughly 82% seen once. What was sequenced was PBMCs. These receptors originate from a woman in her forties in good health and CMV-seropositive. Both conserved end residues are part of each CDR3. The order of the fields is clone size, J gene, D gene, V gene, CDR3 length, CDR3 DNA, CDR3 protein. A D gene is named only where the DNA matches it firmly. Size values are once, few and many counts, or a class for expanded clones, and some rows have none.

- TRBJ2-1 TRBD1 TRBV9 17 TGTGCCAGCAGCGTACCTCTAGGACAGGGAAGGCCCGATGAGCAGTTCTTC CASSVPLGQGRPDEQFF
- TRBJ1-4 TRBD1 TRBV25-1 14 TGTGCCAGCAGTGAGGACAGGGTTAGTGAAAAACTGTTTTTT CASSEDRVSEKLFF
- TRBJ1-2 TRBD1 TRBV4-2 18 TGTGCCAGCAGCCAAAGTGGGGGCAGGGGGCGGGCTAACTATGGCTACACCTTC CASSQSGGRGRANYGYTF
- TRBJ1-1 - TRBV6-5 15 TGTGCCAGCAGTTACTCCTATACAGTGAACACTGAAGCTTTCTTT CASSYSYTVNTEAFF
- TRBJ1-1 - TRBV11-3 13 TGTGCCAGCAGCTCCTACAGGGACACTGAAGCTTTCTTT CASSSYRDTEAFF
few TRBJ2-5 TRBD1 TRBV7-6 16 TGTGCCAGCAGCTTAGCGCAGGGACAGGGGGCTCGGGAGCAGTACTTC CASSLAQGQGAREQYF
- TRBJ2-3 TRBD1 TRBV5-1 16 TGCGCCAGCAGCAGGGGCAGGGGGCGAAACACAGATACGCAGTATTTT CASSRGRGRNTDTQYF
- TRBJ1-2 - TRBV7-8 14 TGTGCCAGCAGCTTAGGACAGCGGGTGGAAGGCTACACCTTC CASSLGQRVEGYTF
- TRBJ1-4 - TRBV4-1 13 TGCGCCAGCAGTCAAGGGAGGTTGGAAAAACTGTTTTTT CASSQGRLEKLFF
- TRBJ1-1 - TRBV7-8 13 TGTGCCAGCAGCTTAGTAGGGGTGACTGAAGCCTTCTTT CASSLVGVTEAFF
few TRBJ2-2 TRBD1 TRBV23-1 16 TGCGCCAGCAGTCAATCGAACAGGGGAGAATCCGGGGAGCTGTTTTTT CASSQSNRGESGELFF
- TRBJ1-1 - TRBV19 14 TGTGCCAGTAGTATTCAGGGGTTGAACACTGAAGCTTTCTTT CASSIQGLNTEAFF
once TRBJ1-1 - TRBV9 17 TGTGCCAGCAGCCCCCCCCAAGGACTGCGCTTCAACACTGAAGCTTTCTTT CASSPPQGLRFNTEAFF
- TRBJ2-5 TRBD2 TRBV9 16 TGTGCCAGCAGCGGACGACTAGCGGGACCCCAAGAGACCCAGTACTTC CASSGRLAGPQETQYF
few TRBJ1-1 - TRBV15 14 TGTGCCACCAGCAGAGATTTTACAGACACTGAAGCTTTCTTT CATSRDFTDTEAFF
- TRBJ1-2 TRBD1 TRBV11-2 14 TGTGCCAGCAGCTTCTCTGGACAGGGGGATGGCTACACCTTC CASSFSGQGDGYTF